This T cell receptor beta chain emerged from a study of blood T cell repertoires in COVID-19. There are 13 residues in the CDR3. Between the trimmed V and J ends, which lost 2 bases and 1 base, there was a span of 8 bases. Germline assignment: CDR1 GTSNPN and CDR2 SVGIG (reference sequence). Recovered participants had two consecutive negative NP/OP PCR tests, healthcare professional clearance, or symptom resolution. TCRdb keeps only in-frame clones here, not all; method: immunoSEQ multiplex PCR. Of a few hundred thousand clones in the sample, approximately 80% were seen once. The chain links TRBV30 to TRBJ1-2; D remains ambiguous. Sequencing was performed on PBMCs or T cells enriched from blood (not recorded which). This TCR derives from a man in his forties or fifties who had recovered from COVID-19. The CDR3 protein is CAWSITDNYGYTF. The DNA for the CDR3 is TGTGCCTGGAGTATAACAGATAACTATGGCTACACCTTC.